The sequence of this T cell receptor beta chain was determined in a study of blood T cell repertoires in COVID-19. Background on the study: Donors in the United States, Italy and Spain gave samples during acute or convalescent COVID-19.

Source study methods: Amplification with reference gene primers provided the estimates of nucleated cell counts. Method: immunoSEQ multiplex PCR; TCRdb's copy keeps in-frame clones and lacks some. The V and J calls and clone size come from that table; D and trimming were worked out from the DNA. The sample yields 120,000 to 150,000 clones, about 92% seen once. The CDR3 runs 15 residues. V dropped 6 bases and J dropped 5 bases, with 20 bases sitting between them. CDR1 and CDR2 from the germline V gene are WSHSY and SAAADI. The gene calls are TRBV10-2 and TRBJ2-7, with D possibly being TRBD1 (6 bases). The sequence derives from a human donor in a cohort sampled during active COVID-19. What was sequenced was peripheral blood. For the CDR3, the DNA is TGCGCCAGCAGCCCACAGGGAAGCCCAAGTAACGAGCAGTACTTC. This encodes CASSPQGSPSNEQYF.